This entry features one T cell receptor beta chain sequence. The antigen is unknown. This entry belongs to a study of T cell responses to AZD1222 COVID-19 vaccine. Per germline, CDR1 MRHNA and CDR2 SNTAGT. The V end lost 3 bases, the J end lost 1 base, and 6 bases lay between the germline ends. The CDR3 covers 13 residues. Broader study findings: White British donors predominated, females outnumbered males, and clonal diversity was possibly underestimated. There were vaccine-associated CD4 TCRs across spike, dominant at 160-218 and 743-854.

The table came from immunoSEQ multiplex PCR; TCRdb's copy has only in-frame clones and leaves some out. Of 130,000 or so clones listed, nearly 90% were seen once; the top ten hold 5% to 7%. The chain uses TRBV6-4 and TRBJ1-1; D remains unclear. The receptor was isolated from an adult who received the AZD1222 COVID-19 vaccine. Sequences were derived from peripheral blood, sampled 28 days after the second AZD1222 dose. The CDR3 DNA sequence: TGTGCCAGCAGTGAGCTCCAGAACACTGAAGCTTTCTTT. Amino acid sequence: CASSELQNTEAFF.